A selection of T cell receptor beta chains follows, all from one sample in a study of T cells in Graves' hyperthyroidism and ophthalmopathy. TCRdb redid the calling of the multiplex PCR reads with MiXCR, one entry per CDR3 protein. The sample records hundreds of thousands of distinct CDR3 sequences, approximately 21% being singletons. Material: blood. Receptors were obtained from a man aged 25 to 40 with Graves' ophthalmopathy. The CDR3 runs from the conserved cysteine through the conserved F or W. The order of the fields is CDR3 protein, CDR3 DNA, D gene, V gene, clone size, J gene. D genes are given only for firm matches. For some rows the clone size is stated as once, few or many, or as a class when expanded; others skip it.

CDR3 protein: CASKNPNSPLHF
CDR3 DNA: TGTGCCAGCAAGAACCCTAATTCACCCCTCCACTTT
D gene: .
V gene: TRBV28
clone size: .
J gene: TRBJ1-6

CDR3 protein: CASSPRGAGGSTGDEQFF
CDR3 DNA: TGTGCCAGCAGCCCCCGGGGGGCGGGAGGATCTACCGGGGATGAGCAGTTCTTC
D gene: TRBD2
V gene: TRBV9
clone size: once
J gene: TRBJ2-1

CDR3 protein: CSARGGRFNSPLHF
CDR3 DNA: TGCAGTGCTAGAGGAGGGAGGTTTAATTCACCCCTCCACTTT
D gene: .
V gene: TRBV20-1
clone size: few
J gene: TRBJ1-6

CDR3 protein: CASISETRDRNTEAFF
CDR3 DNA: TGTGCCAGTATCTCTGAGACAAGGGATAGGAACACTGAAGCTTTCTTT
D gene: .
V gene: TRBV19
clone size: many
J gene: TRBJ1-1

CDR3 protein: CASSLFRPSGIGIDTQYF
CDR3 DNA: TGTGCCAGCAGTTTATTTCGTCCTAGCGGGATCGGTATTGATACGCAGTATTTT
D gene: TRBD2
V gene: TRBV27
clone size: few
J gene: TRBJ2-3

CDR3 protein: CASSLARASAGELFF
CDR3 DNA: TGTGCCAGCAGCTTAGCTAGGGCTTCGGCCGGGGAGCTGTTTTTT
D gene: .
V gene: TRBV7-9
clone size: .
J gene: TRBJ2-2

CDR3 protein: CASSVVNSGEAFF
CDR3 DNA: TGTGCCAGCAGCGTAGTAAATAGTGGAGAAGCTTTCTTT
D gene: .
V gene: TRBV9
clone size: once
J gene: TRBJ1-1

CDR3 protein: CASSLGTGGEREQYF
CDR3 DNA: TGTGCCAGCAGCTTAGGGACAGGGGGGGAGAGAGAGCAGTACTTC
D gene: TRBD1
V gene: TRBV7-6
clone size: few
J gene: TRBJ2-7

CDR3 protein: CASSWSFGRQETQYF
CDR3 DNA: TGTGCCAGCAGTTGGAGCTTTGGGAGACAAGAGACCCAGTACTTC
D gene: .
V gene: TRBV3-1
clone size: .
J gene: TRBJ2-5

CDR3 protein: CASSPRDLNYNEQFF
CDR3 DNA: TGTGCCAGCAGCCCCCGGGACCTAAACTACAATGAGCAGTTCTTC
D gene: .
V gene: TRBV11-2
clone size: many
J gene: TRBJ2-1

CDR3 protein: CSAAGPGNTDTQYF
CDR3 DNA: TGCAGTGCTGCTGGGCCGGGGAACACAGATACGCAGTATTTT
D gene: .
V gene: TRBV20-1
clone size: many
J gene: TRBJ2-3

CDR3 protein: CASSGGTERVYTF
CDR3 DNA: TGTGCCAGCAGCGGCGGGACAGAAAGAGTCTACACCTTC
D gene: TRBD1
V gene: TRBV12-3/TRBV12-4
clone size: few
J gene: TRBJ1-2

CDR3 protein: CASSLADLASYNEQFF
CDR3 DNA: TGCGCCAGCAGCTTGGCCGACCTAGCGAGCTACAATGAGCAGTTCTTC
D gene: .
V gene: TRBV5-1
clone size: many
J gene: TRBJ2-1

CDR3 protein: CASSWGSASTDTQYF
CDR3 DNA: TGTGCCAGCTCCTGGGGGAGCGCTAGCACAGATACGCAGTATTTT
D gene: .
V gene: TRBV11-1
clone size: many
J gene: TRBJ2-3

CDR3 protein: CASSRDGIGYTF
CDR3 DNA: TGTGCCAGCTCCCGGGACGGGATCGGCTACACCTTC
D gene: .
V gene: TRBV18
clone size: .
J gene: TRBJ1-2

CDR3 protein: CASSRALQGRDEQFF
CDR3 DNA: TGTGCCAGCTCACGCGCCTTGCAGGGCAGGGATGAGCAGTTCTTC
D gene: .
V gene: TRBV18
clone size: many
J gene: TRBJ2-1

CDR3 protein: CASFRTPGTYEQYF
CDR3 DNA: TGTGCCAGCTTCAGGACACCTGGAACCTACGAGCAGTACTTC
D gene: .
V gene: TRBV2
clone size: many
J gene: TRBJ2-7

CDR3 protein: CASGQGIYGYTF
CDR3 DNA: TGTGCCAGTGGACAGGGGATATATGGCTACACCTTC
D gene: TRBD1
V gene: TRBV6-1
clone size: few
J gene: TRBJ1-2

CDR3 protein: CSAPHHRGLQETQYF
CDR3 DNA: TGCAGTGCGCCCCATCACAGGGGGCTTCAAGAGACCCAGTACTTC
D gene: TRBD1
V gene: TRBV20-1
clone size: few
J gene: TRBJ2-5

CDR3 protein: CASVLVAGDAGELFF
CDR3 DNA: TGTGCTAGTGTCTTGGTAGCGGGAGATGCCGGGGAGCTGTTTTTT
D gene: TRBD2
V gene: TRBV12-5
clone size: .
J gene: TRBJ2-2

CDR3 protein: CATSRDASTDTQYF
CDR3 DNA: TGTGCCACCAGCAGAGATGCGAGCACAGATACGCAGTATTTT
D gene: .
V gene: TRBV15
clone size: .
J gene: TRBJ2-3

CDR3 protein: CASSYSSLNTEAFF
CDR3 DNA: TGTGCCAGCAGTTACTCGAGTTTGAACACTGAAGCTTTCTTT
D gene: .
V gene: TRBV6-5
clone size: few
J gene: TRBJ1-1

CDR3 protein: CASSRAGLGNQPQHF
CDR3 DNA: TGTGCCAGCAGCAGAGCAGGGTTGGGCAATCAGCCCCAGCATTTT
D gene: .
V gene: TRBV27
clone size: many
J gene: TRBJ1-5

CDR3 protein: CASSRLPGRGTNYGYTF
CDR3 DNA: TGTGCCAGCAGTCGTCTTCCGGGGAGAGGGACTAACTATGGCTACACCTTC
D gene: .
V gene: TRBV28
clone size: few
J gene: TRBJ1-2

CDR3 protein: CSASFQETNTEAFF
CDR3 DNA: TGCAGTGCTAGTTTTCAGGAGACGAACACTGAAGCTTTCTTT
D gene: .
V gene: TRBV20-1
clone size: .
J gene: TRBJ1-1

CDR3 protein: CASSRKPGHRNIQYF
CDR3 DNA: TGTGCCAGCAGTCGCAAACCGGGACACAGAAACATTCAGTACTTC
D gene: .
V gene: TRBV6-2/TRBV6-3
clone size: .
J gene: TRBJ2-4

CDR3 protein: CSVEDLGTNTEAFF
CDR3 DNA: TGCAGCGTTGAAGATTTGGGCACGAACACTGAAGCTTTCTTT
D gene: .
V gene: TRBV29-1
clone size: few
J gene: TRBJ1-1

CDR3 protein: CASSLVGVGQPQHF
CDR3 DNA: TGTGCCAGCAGTTTAGTCGGGGTGGGTCAGCCCCAGCATTTT
D gene: .
V gene: TRBV12-3/TRBV12-4
clone size: many
J gene: TRBJ1-5

CDR3 protein: CASRTPRLGEQFF
CDR3 DNA: TGTGCCAGCAGGACCCCCCGACTCGGTGAGCAGTTCTTC
D gene: .
V gene: TRBV12-3/TRBV12-4
clone size: few
J gene: TRBJ2-1

CDR3 protein: CASSLDYATNEQYF
CDR3 DNA: TGTGCCAGCAGCTTAGATTATGCGACTAACGAGCAGTACTTC
D gene: .
V gene: TRBV11-2
clone size: .
J gene: TRBJ2-7

CDR3 protein: CASSVGRGKSYGYTF
CDR3 DNA: TGTGCCAGCAGTGTAGGCAGGGGAAAAAGCTATGGCTACACCTTC
D gene: .
V gene: TRBV2
clone size: .
J gene: TRBJ1-2

CDR3 protein: CASSVGGGVNTEAFF
CDR3 DNA: TGTGCCAGCAGCGTAGGGGGGGGGGTGAACACTGAAGCTTTCTTT
D gene: .
V gene: TRBV9
clone size: many
J gene: TRBJ1-1

CDR3 protein: CASSLSQGANYGYTF
CDR3 DNA: TGTGCCAGCAGCTTGTCACAGGGGGCGAACTATGGCTACACCTTC
D gene: TRBD1
V gene: TRBV11-2
clone size: many
J gene: TRBJ1-2

CDR3 protein: CASSLLDSPAHGYTF
CDR3 DNA: TGTGCCAGCAGCTTACTGGACAGCCCAGCACATGGCTACACCTTC
D gene: .
V gene: TRBV9
clone size: once
J gene: TRBJ1-2

CDR3 protein: CSGLPGSNTEAFF
CDR3 DNA: TGCAGCGGCCTCCCCGGGTCGAACACTGAAGCTTTCTTT
D gene: .
V gene: TRBV29-1
clone size: many
J gene: TRBJ1-1

CDR3 protein: CASSEGDGLAKNIQYF
CDR3 DNA: TGTGCCAGCAGTGAAGGGGACGGTCTAGCCAAAAACATTCAGTACTTC
D gene: .
V gene: TRBV2
clone size: many
J gene: TRBJ2-4

CDR3 protein: CASSEFGLGDGYTF
CDR3 DNA: TGTGCCAGCAGTGAATTTGGTTTGGGGGATGGCTACACCTTC
D gene: .
V gene: TRBV6-1
clone size: .
J gene: TRBJ1-2

CDR3 protein: CASYQRPGDRMSTDTQYF
CDR3 DNA: TGTGCCAGCTACCAACGCCCCGGGGACCGAATGAGCACAGATACGCAGTATTTT
D gene: .
V gene: TRBV2
clone size: many
J gene: TRBJ2-3

CDR3 protein: CASSLQGLMIDGNTIYF
CDR3 DNA: TGTGCCAGCAGCTTACAGGGGTTGATGATCGATGGAAACACCATATATTTT
D gene: TRBD1
V gene: TRBV5-6
clone size: .
J gene: TRBJ1-3

CDR3 protein: CASSYRPANYGYTF
CDR3 DNA: TGTGCCAGCAGTTACCGGCCAGCCAACTATGGCTACACCTTC
D gene: .
V gene: TRBV6-6
clone size: many
J gene: TRBJ1-2

CDR3 protein: CASSLPGPTNEQYF
CDR3 DNA: TGTGCCAGCAGCTTACCGGGACCTACGAACGAGCAGTACTTC
D gene: .
V gene: TRBV11-2
clone size: many
J gene: TRBJ2-7

CDR3 protein: CASSGPPGRAQIINEQFF
CDR3 DNA: TGCGCCAGCAGCGGACCACCTGGACGCGCACAAATAATCAATGAGCAGTTCTTC
D gene: .
V gene: TRBV5-1
clone size: .
J gene: TRBJ2-1

CDR3 protein: CASSPMGRETQYF
CDR3 DNA: TGTGCCAGCAGCCCTATGGGGAGAGAGACCCAGTACTTC
D gene: .
V gene: TRBV3-1
clone size: .
J gene: TRBJ2-5

CDR3 protein: CASSLITGTVGDEQYF
CDR3 DNA: TGTGCCAGCAGCTTAATTACCGGGACCGTGGGAGACGAGCAGTACTTC
D gene: .
V gene: TRBV7-6
clone size: .
J gene: TRBJ2-7